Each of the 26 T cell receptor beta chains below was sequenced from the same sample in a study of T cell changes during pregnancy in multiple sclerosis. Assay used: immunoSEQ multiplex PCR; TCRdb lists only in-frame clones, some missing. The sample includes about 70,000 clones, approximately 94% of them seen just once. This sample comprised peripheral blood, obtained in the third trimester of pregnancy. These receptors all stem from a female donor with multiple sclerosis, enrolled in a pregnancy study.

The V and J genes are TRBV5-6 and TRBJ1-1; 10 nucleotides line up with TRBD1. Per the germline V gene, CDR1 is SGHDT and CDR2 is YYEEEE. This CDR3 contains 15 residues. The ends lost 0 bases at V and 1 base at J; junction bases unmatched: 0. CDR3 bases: TGTGCCAGCAGCTTGGGGGACAGGGGGAACACTGAAGCTTTCTTT. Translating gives CASSLGDRGNTEAFF.

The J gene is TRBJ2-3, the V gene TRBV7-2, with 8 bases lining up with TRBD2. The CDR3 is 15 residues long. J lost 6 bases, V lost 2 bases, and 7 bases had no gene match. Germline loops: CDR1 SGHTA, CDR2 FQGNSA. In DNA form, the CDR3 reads TGTGCCAGCAGCTTAATGGCGGGGGGTTGGGATACGCAGTATTTT. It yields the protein CASSLMAGGWDTQYF.

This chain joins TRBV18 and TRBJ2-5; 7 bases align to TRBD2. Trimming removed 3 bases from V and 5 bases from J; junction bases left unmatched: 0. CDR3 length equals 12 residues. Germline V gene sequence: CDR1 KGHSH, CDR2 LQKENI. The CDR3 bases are TGTGCCAGCTCACCGGGGGGGGAGACCCAGTACTTC. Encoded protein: CASSPGGETQYF.

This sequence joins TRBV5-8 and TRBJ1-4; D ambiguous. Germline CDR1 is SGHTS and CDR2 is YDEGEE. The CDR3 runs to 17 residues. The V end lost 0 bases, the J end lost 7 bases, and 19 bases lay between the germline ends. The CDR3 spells CASSLVGERGVGEKLFF. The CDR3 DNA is TGTGCCAGCAGCTTGGTCGGGGAACGGGGTGTAGGTGAAAAACTGTTTTTT.

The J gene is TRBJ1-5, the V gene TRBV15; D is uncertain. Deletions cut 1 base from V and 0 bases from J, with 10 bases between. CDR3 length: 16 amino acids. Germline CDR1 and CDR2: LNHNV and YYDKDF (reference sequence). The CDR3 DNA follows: TGTGCCACCAGCAGAGCCGGTGTAAATAGCAATCAGCCCCAGCATTTT. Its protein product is CATSRAGVNSNQPQHF.

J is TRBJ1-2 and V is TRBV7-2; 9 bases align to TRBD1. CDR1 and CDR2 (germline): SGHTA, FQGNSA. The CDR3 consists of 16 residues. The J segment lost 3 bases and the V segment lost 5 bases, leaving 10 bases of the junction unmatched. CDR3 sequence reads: CASSPAGTGRHYGYTF. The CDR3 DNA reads TGTGCCAGCAGCCCGGCGGGGACAGGGAGACACTATGGCTACACCTTC.

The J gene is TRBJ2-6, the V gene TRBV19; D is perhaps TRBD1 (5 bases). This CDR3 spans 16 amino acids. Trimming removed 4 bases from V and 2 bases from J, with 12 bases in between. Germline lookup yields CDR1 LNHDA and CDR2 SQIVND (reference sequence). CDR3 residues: CASSNPSGTGANVLTF. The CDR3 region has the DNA TGTGCCAGTAGTAACCCCTCAGGGACTGGGGCCAACGTCCTGACTTTC.

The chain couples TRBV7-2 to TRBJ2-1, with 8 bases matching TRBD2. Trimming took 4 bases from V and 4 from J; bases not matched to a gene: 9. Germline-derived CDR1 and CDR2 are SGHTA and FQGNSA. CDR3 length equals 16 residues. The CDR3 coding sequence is TGTGCCAGCAGCTCCCTCGGGGGGGCGTCTTACAATGAGCAGTTCTTC. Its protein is CASSSLGGASYNEQFF.

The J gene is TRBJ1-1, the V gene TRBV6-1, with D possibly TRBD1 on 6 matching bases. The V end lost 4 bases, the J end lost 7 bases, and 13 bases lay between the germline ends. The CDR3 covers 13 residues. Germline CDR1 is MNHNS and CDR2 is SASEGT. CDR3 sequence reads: CASSGGQNLEAFF. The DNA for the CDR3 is TGTGCCAGCAGTGGGGGGCAGAACCTTGAAGCTTTCTTT.

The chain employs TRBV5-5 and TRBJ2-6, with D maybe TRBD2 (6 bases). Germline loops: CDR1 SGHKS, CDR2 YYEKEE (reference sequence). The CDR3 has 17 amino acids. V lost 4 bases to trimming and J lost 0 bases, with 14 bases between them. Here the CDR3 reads CASSVWGRLSGANVLTF. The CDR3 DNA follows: TGTGCCAGCAGCGTATGGGGGAGGCTCTCTGGGGCCAACGTCCTGACTTTC.

Written as DNA, the CDR3 is TGTGCCAGTAGTGGGCCGGATAAGGGACTAGCGGGGGGGCTGGGTAATGAGCAGTTCTTC. Amino acids: CASSGPDKGLAGGLGNEQFF. This chain uses TRBV19 with TRBJ2-1; the match to TRBD2 covers 16 bases. Per the germline V gene, CDR1 is LNHDA and CDR2 is SQIVND (reference sequence). With 5 bases clipped from V and 7 bases from J, the junction kept 17 bases outside the gene matches. The CDR3 runs to 20 residues.

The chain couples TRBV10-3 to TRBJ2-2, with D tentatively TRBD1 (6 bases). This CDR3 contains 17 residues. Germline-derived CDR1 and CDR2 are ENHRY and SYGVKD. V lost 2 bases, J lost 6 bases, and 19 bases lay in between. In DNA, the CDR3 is TGTGCCATCAGTGAGGGGGTACAGGGAATGTTTTCCGGGGAGCTGTTTTTT. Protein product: CAISEGVQGMFSGELFF.

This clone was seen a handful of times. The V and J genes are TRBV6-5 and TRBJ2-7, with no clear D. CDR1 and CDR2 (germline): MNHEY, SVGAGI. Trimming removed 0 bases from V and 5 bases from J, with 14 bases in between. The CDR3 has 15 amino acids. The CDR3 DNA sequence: TGTGCCAGCAGTTACTCAACTCCTAAGTCGCACGAGCAGTACTTC. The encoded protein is CASSYSTPKSHEQYF.

The CDR3 DNA reads TGTGCCAGCAGCTTGAAGACAGGGCCAGAGGAACTGTTTTTT. Amino acid sequence: CASSLKTGPEELFF. The chain links TRBV7-9 to TRBJ1-4, with TRBD1 identical over 7 bases. V lost 3 bases and J lost 12; bases outside the gene matches: 10. The CDR3 has 14 residues. Germline V gene lookup returns CDR1 SEHNR and CDR2 FQNEAQ (reference sequence).

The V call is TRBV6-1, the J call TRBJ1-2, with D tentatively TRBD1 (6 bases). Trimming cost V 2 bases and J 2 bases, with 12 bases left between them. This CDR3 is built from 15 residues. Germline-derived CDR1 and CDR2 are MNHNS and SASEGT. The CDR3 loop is CASSEFGQGNYGYTF. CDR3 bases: TGTGCCAGCAGTGAATTTGGCCAGGGGAACTATGGCTACACCTTC.

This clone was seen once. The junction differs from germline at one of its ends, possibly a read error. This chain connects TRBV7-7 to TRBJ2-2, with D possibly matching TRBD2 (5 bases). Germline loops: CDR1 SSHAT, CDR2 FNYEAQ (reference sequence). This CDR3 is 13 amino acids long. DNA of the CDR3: TGTGCTAGCAGCCCGCCGGGAACCGGGGAGCTGTTTTTT. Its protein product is CASSPPGTGELFF.

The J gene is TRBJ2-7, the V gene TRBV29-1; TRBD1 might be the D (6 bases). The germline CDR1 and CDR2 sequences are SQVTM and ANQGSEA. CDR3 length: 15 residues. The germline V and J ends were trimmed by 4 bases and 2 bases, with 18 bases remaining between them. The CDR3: CSVVLGQKTTYEQYF. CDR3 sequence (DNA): TGCAGCGTTGTCCTCGGACAGAAGACTACCTACGAGCAGTACTTC.

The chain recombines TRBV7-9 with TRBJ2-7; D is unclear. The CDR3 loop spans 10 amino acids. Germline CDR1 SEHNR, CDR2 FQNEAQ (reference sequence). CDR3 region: CVSGEDEQYF. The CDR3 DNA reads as TGTGTGAGTGGCGAGGACGAGCAGTACTTC.

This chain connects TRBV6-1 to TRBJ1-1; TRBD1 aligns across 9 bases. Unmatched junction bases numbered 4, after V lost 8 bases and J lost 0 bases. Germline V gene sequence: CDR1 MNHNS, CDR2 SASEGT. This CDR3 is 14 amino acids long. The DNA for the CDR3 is TGTGCCAGCTCCCGGGACAGGGTGAACACTGAAGCTTTCTTT. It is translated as CASSRDRVNTEAFF.

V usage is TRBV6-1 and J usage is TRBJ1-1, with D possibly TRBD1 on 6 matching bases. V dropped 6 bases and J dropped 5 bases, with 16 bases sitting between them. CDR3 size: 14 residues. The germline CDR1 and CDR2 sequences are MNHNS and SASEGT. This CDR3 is CASSPRGARTEAFF. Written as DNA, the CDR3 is TGTGCCAGCAGCCCCAGGGGAGCTCGGACTGAAGCTTTCTTT.

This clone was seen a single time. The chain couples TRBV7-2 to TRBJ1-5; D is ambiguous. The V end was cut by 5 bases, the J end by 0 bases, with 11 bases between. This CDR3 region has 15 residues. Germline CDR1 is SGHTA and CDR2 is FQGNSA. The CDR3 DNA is TGTGCCAGCAGCGTACAGCAGAATAGCAATCAGCCCCAGCATTTT. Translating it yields CASSVQQNSNQPQHF.

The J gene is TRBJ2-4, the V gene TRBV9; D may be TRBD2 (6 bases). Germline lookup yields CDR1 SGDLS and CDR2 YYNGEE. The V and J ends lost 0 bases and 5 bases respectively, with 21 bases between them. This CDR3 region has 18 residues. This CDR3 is CASSVGGRLGERENIQYF. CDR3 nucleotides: TGTGCCAGCAGCGTAGGGGGAAGACTAGGGGAGAGGGAAAACATTCAGTACTTC.

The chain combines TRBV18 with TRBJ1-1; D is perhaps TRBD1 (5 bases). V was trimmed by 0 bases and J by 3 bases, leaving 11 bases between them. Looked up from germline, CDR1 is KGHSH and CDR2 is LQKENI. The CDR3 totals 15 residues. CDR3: CASSPPAGRDTEAFF. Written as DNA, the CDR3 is TGTGCCAGCTCACCACCGGCAGGGAGGGACACTGAAGCTTTCTTT.

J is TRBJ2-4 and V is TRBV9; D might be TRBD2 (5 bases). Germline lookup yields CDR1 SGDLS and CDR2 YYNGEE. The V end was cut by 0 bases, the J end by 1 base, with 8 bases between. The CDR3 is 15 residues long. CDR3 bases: TGTGCCAGCAGCGTAGCCGGGGTGGCCAAAAACATTCAGTACTTC. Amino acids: CASSVAGVAKNIQYF. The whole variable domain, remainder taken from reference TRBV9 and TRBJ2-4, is DSGVTQTPKHLITATGQRVTLRCSPRSGDLSVYWYQQSLDQGLQFLIQYYNGEERAKGNILERFSAQQFPDLHSELNLSSLELGDSALYFCASSVAGVAKNIQYFGAGTRLSVL.

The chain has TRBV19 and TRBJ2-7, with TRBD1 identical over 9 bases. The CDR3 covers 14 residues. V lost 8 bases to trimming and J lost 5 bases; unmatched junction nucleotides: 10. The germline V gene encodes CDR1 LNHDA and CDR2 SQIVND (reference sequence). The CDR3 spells CASAGTGKGHEQYF. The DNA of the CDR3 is TGTGCCAGTGCCGGGACAGGGAAGGGGCACGAGCAGTACTTC.

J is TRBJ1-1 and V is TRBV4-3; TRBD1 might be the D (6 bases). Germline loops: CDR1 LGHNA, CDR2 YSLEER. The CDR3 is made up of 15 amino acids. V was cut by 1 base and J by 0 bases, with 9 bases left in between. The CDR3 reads CASSQGQAMNTEAFF. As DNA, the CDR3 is TGCGCCAGCAGCCAAGGACAGGCAATGAACACTGAAGCTTTCTTT.